Following are 21 T cell receptor beta chains from one sample sequenced in a study of PD-L1 blockade in urothelial cancer. Time point in this sample: pretreatment peripheral blood. TCRdb's table, derived via immunoSEQ multiplex PCR, lists solely in-frame clones and lacks some. The sample records under 95,000 clones, roughly 84% being singletons. The starting material was PBMCs, obtained around atezolizumab (anti-PD-L1) treatment. The receptors come from a man between 60 and 75 years old with urothelial cancer.

The rearrangement uses TRBV10-3 and TRBJ1-2; unclear D gene. This CDR3 comprises 13 residues. Trimming pared 11 bases from V and 3 bases from J, leaving 16 bases between. Germline V gene data show CDR1 as ENHRY and CDR2 as SYGVKD. Here the CDR3 reads CAASAPSDYGYTF. The CDR3 coding sequence is TGTGCCGCAAGCGCCCCCAGCGACTATGGCTACACCTTC.

The rearrangement links TRBV18 to TRBJ1-5; D not resolved. Germline lookup yields CDR1 KGHSH and CDR2 LQKENI. The CDR3 covers 13 residues. V was pared by 4 bases and J by 3 bases, with 7 bases between. The CDR3 bases are TGTGCCAGCTCACAACAGACCAATCAGCCCCAGCATTTT. It yields the protein CASSQQTNQPQHF.

V is TRBV6-1 and J is TRBJ1-1; no clear D gene. Germline loops: CDR1 MNHNS, CDR2 SASEGT. The CDR3 contains 14 residues. With 5 bases removed from V and 6 bases from J, the gap between germline ends came to 16 bases. Written as DNA, the CDR3 is TGTGCCAGCAGTATAAACTACTTTGGAGCTGAAGCTTTCTTT. Translated, it gives CASSINYFGAEAFF.

The genes are TRBV7-2 and TRBJ2-1; 13 bases are a match to TRBD2. After removal of 5 bases from V and 4 bases from J, the junction contained 5 bases not matched to a gene. CDR1 is SGHTA and CDR2 is FQGNSA in the germline V gene. This CDR3 is built from 16 residues. The CDR3 DNA reads TGTGCCAGCAGCGCCCGGACTAGCGGGAGATACAATGAGCAGTTCTTC. Translating it yields CASSARTSGRYNEQFF.

The chain joins TRBV6-5 to TRBJ2-1; 8 bases agree with TRBD1. The V segment lost 0 bases and the J segment 6 bases; nucleotides outside the gene matches: 7. This CDR3 is 16 amino acids long. The V gene's germline CDR1 is MNHEY and CDR2 SVGAGI. In DNA, the CDR3 is TGTGCCAGCAGTTACTCATACAGGGGGAATCTCAATGAGCAGTTCTTC. Amino acids: CASSYSYRGNLNEQFF.

V and J are TRBV12-5 and TRBJ2-5, with TRBD2 matching over 7 bases. CDR1 and CDR2 (germline): LGHNT, FRNRAP. J lost 5 bases, V lost 9 bases, and 9 bases had no gene match. The CDR3 is made up of 13 amino acids. CDR3 sequence (DNA): TGTGCTAGCGGCGGGGGAGAATGGGAGACCCAGTACTTC. As protein: CASGGGEWETQYF.

This chain connects TRBV11-2 to TRBJ2-1, with 10 bases lining up with TRBD2. Germline V lookup: CDR1 SGHAT, CDR2 FQNNGV. The ends lost 5 bases at V and 4 bases at J; junction bases unmatched: 8. The CDR3 runs to 16 residues. CDR3 sequence reads: CASSGIAGGRYNEQFF. The CDR3 DNA follows: TGTGCCAGCAGCGGGATAGCGGGGGGACGATACAATGAGCAGTTCTTC.

This CDR3 is CASSQGLAGAGEQYF. CDR3 nucleotides: TGTGCCAGCAGTCAGGGACTAGCGGGGGCCGGAGAGCAGTATTTT. V is TRBV28 and J is TRBJ2-3, with 14 positions matching TRBD2. V lost 5 bases, J lost 11 bases, and 9 bases stayed unmatched. Germline V gives CDR1 MDHEN, CDR2 SYDVKM. This CDR3 has 15 amino acids.

This chain connects TRBV5-6 to TRBJ1-6; tentative D call: TRBD1 (6 bases). This CDR3 region has 15 residues. V gave up 4 bases and J gave up 1 base, with 9 bases separating them. CDR1 SGHDT and CDR2 YYEEEE come from the germline V gene. As DNA, the CDR3 is TGTGCCAGCAGCAGGGGGGGGTCCTATAATTCACCCCTCCACTTT. It is translated as CASSRGGSYNSPLHF. Full variable domain (rest looked up from reference TRBV5-6 and TRBJ1-6): DAGVTQSPTHLIKTRGQQVTLRCSPKSGHDTVSWYQQALGQGPQFIFQYYEEEERQRGNFPDRFSGHQFPNYSSELNVNALLLGDSALYLCASSRGGSYNSPLHFGNGTRLTVT.

V usage is TRBV21-1 and J usage is TRBJ1-4. TRBV21-1 is a listed pseudogene. The CDR3 contains 17 residues. CDR3 protein: CASSKALGDSPPEKLFF. CDR3 in DNA: TGTGCCAGCAGCAAAGCGCTAGGGGACTCCCCTCCTGAAAAACTGTTTTTT.

This chain uses TRBV6-4 with TRBJ2-1, with D possibly being TRBD1 (5 bases). Germline V gives CDR1 MRHNA, CDR2 SNTAGT. The CDR3 has 14 residues. V shed 2 bases and J shed 10 bases, with 15 bases lying between them. In DNA form, the CDR3 reads TGTGCCAGCAGTGACGAGTTAGGGGCCGGGGAGCAGTTCTTC. Translating it yields CASSDELGAGEQFF.

The chain is built from TRBV7-3 and TRBJ2-3; 8 nucleotides align to TRBD2. The germline CDR1 and CDR2 sequences are SGHTA and FQGTGA. V dropped 5 bases and J dropped 4; count of bases not matched to a gene: 8. This CDR3 contains 15 residues. CDR3 DNA sequence: TGTGCCAGCAGCCCTCGGACTAGCAGCGCAGATACGCAGTATTTT. Its translation: CASSPRTSSADTQYF.

J is TRBJ2-1 and V is TRBV13; 9 nucleotides agree with TRBD2. The CDR3 sequence is 15 residues long. Germline lookup yields CDR1 PRHDT and CDR2 FYEKMQ (reference sequence). Germline trimming cut 5 bases from V and 7 bases from J; bases unmatched to any gene: 9. CDR3 in DNA: TGTGCCAGCAGCCCAAGGCGGGGGGGCCTAAATGAGCAGTTCTTC. The encoded protein is CASSPRRGGLNEQFF.

The genes are TRBV28 and TRBJ1-1, with 10 bases lining up with TRBD1. V lost 3 bases and J lost 5; bases outside the gene matches: 6. Germline values: CDR1 MDHEN, CDR2 SYDVKM. There are 15 residues in the CDR3. CDR3 amino acids: CASSFPPGQGTEAFF. The CDR3 nucleotides are TGTGCCAGCAGTTTCCCTCCGGGACAGGGGACTGAAGCTTTCTTT.

The chain has TRBV19 and TRBJ2-2; D might be TRBD2 (6 bases). This CDR3 is built from 15 residues. V was cut by 5 bases and J by 0 bases, with 10 bases left in between. Germline lookup yields CDR1 LNHDA and CDR2 SQIVND (reference sequence). The CDR3: CASSLRGSNTGELFF. The CDR3 DNA is TGTGCCAGTAGTTTGCGGGGATCGAACACCGGGGAGCTGTTTTTT. The entire variable domain, with the rest obtained from reference TRBV19 and TRBJ2-2, is as follows: DGGITQSPKYLFRKEGQNVTLSCEQNLNHDAMYWYRQDPGQGLRLIYYSQIVNDFQKGDIAEGYSVSREKKESFPLTVTSAQKNPTAFYLCASSLRGSNTGELFFGEGSRLTVL.

V gene TRBV5-1 combines with J gene TRBJ2-7, with TRBD2 matching over 8 bases. Unmatched junction bases numbered 5, after V lost 0 bases and J lost 3 bases. Germline lookup yields CDR1 SGHRS and CDR2 YFSETQ. This CDR3 spans 15 amino acids. The CDR3 bases are TGCGCCAGCAGCTTGGCGGGGGGGTTAAACTACGAGCAGTACTTC. Residues: CASSLAGGLNYEQYF.

The J gene is TRBJ1-2, the V gene TRBV10-3; 7 bases are shared with TRBD1. The V segment lost 0 bases and the J segment 2 bases; nucleotides outside the gene matches: 0. The CDR3 is made up of 14 amino acids. Germline V gene sequence: CDR1 ENHRY, CDR2 SYGVKD. DNA of the CDR3: TGTGCCATCAGTGAGTCGACAGGGAACTATGGCTACACCTTC. Its protein product is CAISESTGNYGYTF.

This rearrangement joins TRBV6-1 to TRBJ2-1, with TRBD2 identical over 11 bases. The CDR3 extends over 16 amino acids. V lost 3 bases, J lost 10 bases, and 11 bases stayed unmatched. In germline, CDR1 is MNHNS, CDR2 SASEGT. CDR3 sequence (DNA): TGTGCCAGCAGTGATACCGGGACTAGCGGCGTGGAGGAGCAGTTCTTC. The encoded protein is CASSDTGTSGVEEQFF.

This chain joins TRBV6-5 and TRBJ2-7, with 8 bases aligning to TRBD1. CDR3 length equals 14 residues. Germline-derived CDR1 and CDR2 are MNHEY and SVGAGI. The junction had 5 bases not matched to a gene; V was cut back by 7 bases and J by 0 bases. The CDR3 loop reads CASNRDRNSYEQYF. DNA for the CDR3: TGTGCCAGCAATCGGGACAGGAACTCCTACGAGCAGTACTTC.

This sequence joins TRBV19 and TRBJ1-5; D is undetermined. The V end lost 3 bases, the J end lost 7 bases, and 10 bases lay between the germline ends. Germline values: CDR1 LNHDA, CDR2 SQIVND (reference sequence). This CDR3 contains 13 residues. The CDR3 bases are TGTGCCAGTAGTATCACAGTAGAACAGCCCCAGCATTTT. Its protein is CASSITVEQPQHF. Full variable domain (outside the CDR3, taken from reference TRBV19 and TRBJ1-5): DGGITQSPKYLFRKEGQNVTLSCEQNLNHDAMYWYRQDPGQGLRLIYYSQIVNDFQKGDIAEGYSVSREKKESFPLTVTSAQKNPTAFYLCASSITVEQPQHFGDGTRLSIL.

This clone was seen just once. J is TRBJ1-2 and V is TRBV27; the D gene is possibly TRBD1 (6 bases). This CDR3 comprises 14 residues. Germline values: CDR1 MNHEY, CDR2 SMNVEV (reference sequence). V lost 3 bases and J lost 2, with 10 bases in between. The CDR3 region is CASSFSGQNYGYTF. Written as DNA, the CDR3 is TGTGCCAGCAGTTTTTCAGGACAGAACTATGGCTACACCTTC.